This T cell receptor (beta chain) emerged from a study of cytomegalovirus exposure and HLA in healthy donors. Notes on the study in general: Later genetic work tied a missense DCLRE1C variant to beta-chain V and J trimming.

In its sample, this clone was seen a few times. Its matching antigen is unknown. Use of 60 Vbeta and 13 Jbeta primers characterized the PCR. This table comes from immunoSEQ multiplex PCR, and its TCRdb copy is limited to in-frame clones, with some not included. The sample includes 150,000 or so clones, more than 7.5% of them seen just once. The ends lost 7 bases at V and 2 bases at J; junction bases unmatched: 6. CDR3 length: 13 amino acids. Germline V CDR1 and CDR2: SQVTM, ANQGSEA. The clonotype comes from a man between 45 and 60 years old in good health and CMV-seronegative. The rearrangement links TRBV29-1 to TRBJ2-3; 7 nucleotides align to TRBD1. Sample: PBMCs. In nucleotides, the CDR3 is TGCAGCGCCCGGGACAGATACACAGATACGCAGTATTTT. Translated: CSARDRYTDTQYF.